The T cell receptor beta chain under discussion was sequenced for a study of T cell changes during pregnancy in multiple sclerosis. Here immunoSEQ multiplex PCR was the method, and the copy in TCRdb shows in-frame clones only, minus some. The sample contains approximately 60,000 clones, roughly 91% of which appear only once. The receptor was derived from a female donor with multiple sclerosis, enrolled in a pregnancy study. The sample consisted of peripheral blood, taken before pregnancy.

CDR3 in DNA: TGTGCCAGCAGCAAGGGCCGGGACAGGGCCCACGAGCAGTACTTC. Translation gives CASSKGRDRAHEQYF. The J gene is TRBJ2-7, the V gene TRBV7-9; TRBD1 matches 9 bases. The CDR3 runs to 15 residues. The germline V gene encodes CDR1 SEHNR and CDR2 FQNEAQ (reference sequence). Unmatched junction bases numbered 10, after V lost 5 bases and J lost 5 bases.